Listed below are T cell receptor beta chains from one sample, sequenced in a study of cytomegalovirus exposure and HLA in healthy donors. Data came from immunoSEQ multiplex PCR; TCRdb stores just in-frame clones and leaves some out. The data contain about 120,000 clones, approximately 81% of them seen just once; the ten biggest clones take up 1.5% to 2.5%. Specimen: PBMCs. The origin of the receptors is a man younger than 30 in good health and CMV-seronegative. Each CDR3 is given with its conserved first and last residue. A D gene is named only where the DNA matches it firmly. Not all rows give a size; the values are once, few, many and, for expanded clones, a class.

d_gene: NA; abundance: NA; j_gene: TRBJ2-7; v_gene: TRBV6-1; CDR3nt: TGTGCCAGCACCCTCATGACAGCGTCCTCCTACGAGCAGTACTTC; CDR3aa: CASTLMTASSYEQYF
d_gene: TRBD2; abundance: NA; j_gene: TRBJ2-1; v_gene: TRBV14; CDR3nt: TGTGCCAGCAGCCCACAAGCGGGAGGGTGGAATGAGCAGTTCTTC; CDR3aa: CASSPQAGGWNEQFF
d_gene: NA; abundance: NA; j_gene: TRBJ2-7; v_gene: TRBV4-3; CDR3nt: TGCGCCAGCAGCCATGGAACTAGCAGTTTCACCGAGCAGTACTTC; CDR3aa: CASSHGTSSFTEQYF
d_gene: NA; abundance: NA; j_gene: TRBJ2-3; v_gene: TRBV19; CDR3nt: TGTGCCAGTAGTACCCTGGCTCGGAGGGTCTCTAGCACAGATACGCAGTATTTT; CDR3aa: CASSTLARRVSSTDTQYF
d_gene: NA; abundance: NA; j_gene: TRBJ2-1; v_gene: TRBV2; CDR3nt: TGTGCCAGCAGTGAGATGGAGGGCTCCTACAATGAGCAGTTCTTC; CDR3aa: CASSEMEGSYNEQFF
d_gene: NA; abundance: NA; j_gene: TRBJ1-1; v_gene: TRBV18; CDR3nt: TGTGCCAGCTCACTGGTACGGAGGAACACTGAAGCTTTCTTT; CDR3aa: CASSLVRRNTEAFF
d_gene: TRBD2; abundance: NA; j_gene: TRBJ2-3; v_gene: TRBV5-1; CDR3nt: TGCGCCAGCAGCCCTGTGGGGGAGGGAGATACGCAGTATTTT; CDR3aa: CASSPVGEGDTQYF
d_gene: NA; abundance: once; j_gene: TRBJ2-6; v_gene: TRBV19; CDR3nt: TGTGCCAGTGTTCAGTCTTTCAGCTCTGGGGCCAACGTCCTGACTTTC; CDR3aa: CASVQSFSSGANVLTF
d_gene: NA; abundance: few; j_gene: TRBJ1-1; v_gene: TRBV6-6; CDR3nt: TGTGCCAGCACCAGGAACACTGAAGCTTTCTTT; CDR3aa: CASTRNTEAFF
d_gene: NA; abundance: NA; j_gene: TRBJ1-4; v_gene: TRBV19; CDR3nt: TGTGCCAGCTCGGACAGAACCAATGAAAAACTGTTTTTT; CDR3aa: CASSDRTNEKLFF
d_gene: NA; abundance: NA; j_gene: TRBJ1-1; v_gene: TRBV6-1; CDR3nt: TGTGCCTGTGCCGTATGGGGGGACGCGAACACTGAAGCTTTCTTT; CDR3aa: CACAVWGDANTEAFF
d_gene: TRBD2; abundance: NA; j_gene: TRBJ2-5; v_gene: TRBV6-5; CDR3nt: TGTGCCAGCAGTTACCACACTAGCGGGAGGGAGACCCAGTACTTC; CDR3aa: CASSYHTSGRETQYF
d_gene: NA; abundance: NA; j_gene: TRBJ1-1; v_gene: TRBV6-4; CDR3nt: TGTGCCAGCAGTGACCACAGGGTACCTGAAGCTTTCTTT; CDR3aa: CASSDHRVPEAFF
d_gene: NA; abundance: NA; j_gene: TRBJ2-4; v_gene: TRBV7-9; CDR3nt: TGTGCCAGCAGCATCGACATGAAAAACATTCAGTACTTC; CDR3aa: CASSIDMKNIQYF
d_gene: NA; abundance: NA; j_gene: TRBJ2-1; v_gene: TRBV28; CDR3nt: TGTGCCAGCAGAACCGGGACAACGGTCAATGAGCAGTTCTTC; CDR3aa: CASRTGTTVNEQFF
d_gene: TRBD1; abundance: NA; j_gene: TRBJ1-2; v_gene: TRBV19; CDR3nt: TGTGCCAGTAGTATTCCGGACAGGTTGGGCTACACCTTC; CDR3aa: CASSIPDRLGYTF
d_gene: NA; abundance: NA; j_gene: TRBJ2-1; v_gene: TRBV4-1; CDR3nt: TGCGCCAGCAGCGGGGGCCCCTTCCACAGCTACAATGAGCAGTTCTTC; CDR3aa: CASSGGPFHSYNEQFF